One sample yielded the 13 T cell receptor beta chains listed below, sequenced in a study of blood T cell repertoires in COVID-19 (dated by TCRdb to about 2020). The library was obtained by the immunoSEQ multiplex PCR assay. TCRdb holds this immuneACCESS table with in-frame rearrangements only. Some clones are missing; in checked studies, unresolved V genes explain under half, and the rest has no known cause. This sample comprises fewer than 350,000 clones, almost 90% of them detected only once. The ten largest clonotypes hold around 0.92% of the sample. Source material: PBMCs or T cells enriched from blood (not recorded which). These receptors all come from a woman aged 25-40 years who had been exposed to COVID-19.

This clone was seen just once. The chain links TRBV5-1 to TRBJ2-1; D unresolved. The germline CDR1 and CDR2 sequences are SGHRS and YFSETQ. The CDR3 loop spans 15 amino acids. The V gene lost 1 base and the J gene lost 3 bases, with 11 bases spanning the gap. The CDR3 DNA is TGCGCCAGCAGCTTGATGGAGTCTGTCTACAATGAGCAGTTCTTC. Translating gives CASSLMESVYNEQFF. Looking up the rest from reference TRBV5-1 and TRBJ2-1 gives the full variable domain: KAGVTQTPRYLIKTRGQQVTLSCSPISGHRSVSWYQQTPGQGLQFLFEYFSETQRNKGNFPGRFSGRQFSNSRSEMNVSTLELGDSALYLCASSLMESVYNEQFFGPGTRLTVL.

J is TRBJ2-1 and V is TRBV9, with TRBD2 as a possible D gene (5 bases). The ends were cut back, 0 bases at V and 4 bases at J, with 14 bases in the middle. This CDR3 comprises 16 residues. Per the germline V gene, CDR1 is SGDLS and CDR2 is YYNGEE. Here the CDR3 DNA reads TGTGCCAGCAGCGTAGAAGAGGGCCTAAAGTACAATGAGCAGTTCTTC. It translates to CASSVEEGLKYNEQFF.

The chain uses TRBV2 and TRBJ2-7; D is possibly TRBD2 (6 bases). This CDR3 has 16 amino acids. Germline CDR1 reads SNHLY; CDR2 reads FYNNEI. V shed 1 base and J shed 2 bases, with 15 bases lying between them. DNA of the CDR3: TGTGCCAGCAGTGAAGTATTCGGGAGTACCACCTACGAGCAGTACTTC. It specifies CASSEVFGSTTYEQYF.

This chain connects TRBV6-1 to TRBJ1-2; perhaps TRBD1 as D (5 bases). This CDR3 region has 15 residues. V was pared by 3 bases and J by 2 bases, with 13 bases between. The germline V gene has CDR1 MNHNS and CDR2 SASEGT. In DNA, the CDR3 is TGTGCCAGCAGTGAGGGCGGGGCGGGAAACTATGGCTACACCTTC. Translated, it gives CASSEGGAGNYGYTF.

The chain is built from TRBV7-9 and TRBJ2-5; TRBD2 matches 10 bases. The V segment lost 5 bases and the J segment 9 bases; nucleotides outside the gene matches: 9. CDR1 and CDR2 (germline): SEHNR, FQNEAQ (reference sequence). CDR3 length: 14 residues. The CDR3 region is CASSPGLAAEAQYF. The CDR3 nucleotides are TGTGCCAGCAGCCCCGGACTAGCGGCGGAGGCCCAGTACTTC.

This clone has more than one count but fewer than ten. This sequence joins TRBV7-9 and TRBJ2-7; possible D gene TRBD1, 6 bases. This CDR3 has 13 amino acids. Looked up from germline, CDR1 is SEHNR and CDR2 is FQNEAQ (reference sequence). The V end was cut by 5 bases, the J end by 0 bases, with 8 bases between. CDR3 nucleotides: TGTGCCAGCAGCAACAGGGTCTCCTACGAGCAGTACTTC. Protein product: CASSNRVSYEQYF.

The J gene is TRBJ1-3, the V gene TRBV29-1; unclear D gene. The CDR3 length is 15 residues. The V and J ends lost 1 base and 2 bases respectively, with 12 bases between them. Germline V gene lookup returns CDR1 SQVTM and CDR2 ANQGSEA. The CDR3 sequence: CSVEAPGGTGNTIYF. CDR3 DNA: TGCAGCGTTGAAGCCCCGGGAGGAACTGGAAACACCATATATTTT.

The rearrangement links TRBV12-5 to TRBJ1-5, with a possible D match to TRBD1 (6 bases). CDR1 is LGHNT, CDR2 FRNRAP, per germline. The CDR3 covers 15 residues. Deletions cut 0 bases from V and 1 base from J, with 7 bases between. Written as DNA, the CDR3 is TGTGCTAGTGGTTTGGTACAGGGCAGCAATCAGCCCCAGCATTTT. It yields the protein CASGLVQGSNQPQHF. Combining the CDR3 with reference TRBV12-5 and TRBJ1-5 gives the whole variable domain DARVTQTPRHKVTEMGQEVTMRCQPILGHNTVFWYRQTMMQGLELLAYFRNRAPLDDSGMPKDRFSAEMPDATLATLKIQPSEPRDSAVYFCASGLVQGSNQPQHFGDGTRLSIL.

The chain carries TRBV5-1 and TRBJ2-7, with 8 bases lining up with TRBD2. Germline lookup yields CDR1 SGHRS and CDR2 YFSETQ. The CDR3 runs to 15 residues. Losses at the gene ends were 1 base for V and 7 bases for J; bases not matched to a gene: 10. DNA for the CDR3: TGCGCCAGCAGCTTGCTAGCGGGTAATCCGGGGGAGCAGTACTTC. Its translation is CASSLLAGNPGEQYF.

The rearrangement joins TRBV24-1 to TRBJ2-7, with 11 bases fitting TRBD2. This CDR3 has 17 amino acids. V lost 2 bases to trimming and J lost 3 bases; unmatched junction nucleotides: 8. Germline lookup yields CDR1 KGHDR and CDR2 SFDVKD. In DNA, the CDR3 is TGTGCCACCAGTGATTCTTCTAGCGGGAGGAACCACTACGAGCAGTACTTC. The encoded protein is CATSDSSSGRNHYEQYF.

This clone was counted a single time. The V call is TRBV7-9, the J call TRBJ1-6; 9 nucleotides align to TRBD1. The CDR3 has 15 amino acids. Germline V gives CDR1 SEHNR, CDR2 FQNEAQ (reference sequence). Trimming took 1 base from V and 9 from J; bases not matched to a gene: 4. Written as DNA, the CDR3 is TGTGCCAGCAGCTTAGATACAGGGGGCGGTTCACCCCTCCACTTT. Translation: CASSLDTGGGSPLHF.

V is TRBV27 and J is TRBJ2-7; TRBD1 agrees at 9 bases. The CDR3 spans 15 residues. Germline V gene sequence: CDR1 MNHEY, CDR2 SMNVEV (reference sequence). The ends lost 6 bases at V and 3 bases at J; junction bases unmatched: 9. The CDR3, as DNA: TGTGCCAGCAGCCGACCAGACAGGGGGGGCTACGAGCAGTACTTC. It codes for CASSRPDRGGYEQYF.

CDR3 sequence reads: CASSVGGDGNSPLHF. The CDR3 DNA reads as TGTGCCAGCAGCGTAGGGGGGGATGGCAATTCACCCCTCCACTTT. The genes are TRBV9 and TRBJ1-6; weak D call: TRBD1 (5 bases). The germline gives CDR1 SGDLS, CDR2 YYNGEE. The CDR3 runs to 15 residues. V dropped 0 bases and J dropped 7 bases, with 11 bases sitting between them.